A single sample gave rise to the 23 T cell receptor beta chains below, sequenced in a study of cytomegalovirus exposure and HLA in healthy donors. It was with 60 Vbeta and 13 Jbeta primers that the PCR ran. Only in-frame clones appear in the TCRdb table, and some are missing; sequencing was by immunoSEQ multiplex PCR. This listing includes 80,000 to 100,000 clones. Sequencing input: PBMCs. The source is a man in his fifties or sixties in good health and CMV-seronegative.

The rearrangement uses TRBV5-1 and TRBJ1-1; D uncertain. V lost 3 bases to trimming and J lost 3 bases, with 9 bases between them. The CDR3 has 13 residues. Germline V lookup: CDR1 SGHRS, CDR2 YFSETQ. In DNA form, the CDR3 reads TGCGCCAGCAGCTCCAACAGTGACACTGAAGCTTTCTTT. Protein sequence: CASSSNSDTEAFF.

V gene TRBV19 combines with J gene TRBJ2-3, with TRBD2 matching over 14 bases. This CDR3 region has 17 residues. Germline V lookup: CDR1 LNHDA, CDR2 SQIVND (reference sequence). V dropped 7 bases and J dropped 2; count of bases not matched to a gene: 8. The CDR3 sequence: CASNPGLAGALTDTQYF. CDR3 bases: TGTGCCAGTAACCCGGGACTAGCGGGGGCCCTCACAGATACGCAGTATTTT.

The chain joins TRBV6-1 to TRBJ1-2, with a possible D match to TRBD1 (6 bases). Trimming took 5 bases from V and 2 from J, leaving 15 bases between them. There are 15 residues in the CDR3. Germline-derived CDR1 and CDR2 are MNHNS and SASEGT. CDR3 region: CASSLWTANNYGYTF. CDR3 nucleotides: TGTGCCAGCAGTCTATGGACAGCTAACAACTATGGCTACACCTTC.

The chain is built from TRBV7-2 and TRBJ2-1; TRBD2 is a possible D gene (6 bases). Trimming shortened V by 5 bases and J by 4 bases, and 18 bases separated the two germline ends. CDR1 and CDR2 from the germline V gene are SGHTA and FQGNSA. This CDR3 is 16 amino acids long. Here the CDR3 reads CASSLSSGLAYNEQFF. For the CDR3, the DNA is TGTGCCAGCAGCCTTTCATCGGGACTGGCATACAATGAGCAGTTCTTC.

As regards this clone: An end of the junction differs from the germline gene, which may be a read error. This sequence joins TRBV4-1 and TRBJ1-2, with D uncertain. CDR3 length: 13 residues. Germline assignment: CDR1 MGHRA and CDR2 YSYEKL. DNA of the CDR3: TGCGCCAGCAGTCAAGATCCGAACTATGGCTACACCTTC. This translates into CASSQDPNYGYTF.

As for this clone: The germline gene is not matched at one end of the junction; a read error may be the cause. The chain recombines TRBV5-1 with TRBJ1-4, with D possibly matching TRBD1 (5 bases). This CDR3 has 12 amino acids. From germline, CDR1 is SGHRS and CDR2 YFSETQ. This CDR3 reads CASSLGAGAVTF. CDR3 bases: TGCGCCAGCAGCTTAGGGGCGGGAGCGGTGACTTTT.

V gene TRBV2 combines with J gene TRBJ1-1; 8 bases fit TRBD1. This CDR3 is 14 amino acids long. J was trimmed by 5 bases and V by 4 bases; bases with no gene match: 6. In germline, CDR1 is SNHLY, CDR2 FYNNEI. CDR3 coding DNA: TGTGCCAGCAGTGGACAGGGGAGGATTACTGAAGCTTTCTTT. Amino acid sequence: CASSGQGRITEAFF.

The rearrangement uses TRBV28 and TRBJ1-1, with D possibly matching TRBD1 (6 bases). Trimming shortened V by 7 bases and J by 3 bases, and 12 bases separated the two germline ends. The CDR3 totals 13 residues. Germline CDR1 reads MDHEN; CDR2 reads SYDVKM. The CDR3 nucleotides read TGTGCCAGCAAATGGACAGTAGACACTGAAGCTTTCTTT. The encoded protein is CASKWTVDTEAFF. The full variable domain, with the rest looked up from reference TRBV28 and TRBJ1-1, is DVKVTQSSRYLVKRTGEKVFLECVQDMDHENMFWYRQDPGLGLRLIYFSYDVKMKEKGDIPEGYSVSREKKERFSLILESASTNQTSMYLCASKWTVDTEAFFGQGTRLTVV.

This chain joins TRBV28 and TRBJ2-7, with TRBD2 matching 15 bases. The CDR3 is made up of 16 amino acids. V trimming: 4 bases; J trimming: 5 bases; junction bases outside the gene matches: 6. Germline assignment: CDR1 MDHEN and CDR2 SYDVKM. In nucleotides, the CDR3 is TGTGCCAGCAGTTCTCCGGGACTAGCGGGGGGCCACGAGCAGTACTTC. As protein: CASSSPGLAGGHEQYF.

This chain connects TRBV18 to TRBJ2-3; the match to TRBD1 covers 7 bases. This CDR3 spans 17 amino acids. Trimming at V came to 6 bases and at J to 0 bases, leaving 12 bases not matched to a gene. Germline V lookup: CDR1 KGHSH, CDR2 LQKENI. The CDR3 protein is CASSPTTGYFSTDTQYF. The CDR3 nucleotides are TGTGCCAGCTCCCCCACGACAGGGTATTTTAGCACAGATACGCAGTATTTT.

The chain couples TRBV28 to TRBJ1-5; D is unresolved. This CDR3 comprises 12 residues. Germline V gene data show CDR1 as MDHEN and CDR2 as SYDVKM. V lost 2 bases and J lost 5, with 4 bases in between. DNA of the CDR3: TGTGCCAGCAGTTTAACGGATCAGCCCCAGCATTTT. Translation gives CASSLTDQPQHF. Drawing the rest from reference TRBV28 and TRBJ1-5, the complete variable domain is DVKVTQSSRYLVKRTGEKVFLECVQDMDHENMFWYRQDPGLGLRLIYFSYDVKMKEKGDIPEGYSVSREKKERFSLILESASTNQTSMYLCASSLTDQPQHFGDGTRLSIL.

V is TRBV5-1 and J is TRBJ2-3; D is possibly TRBD2 (7 bases). The CDR3 consists of 17 residues. Trimming took off 4 bases at V and 2 bases at J, with 20 bases between the two ends. CDR1 and CDR2 (germline): SGHRS, YFSETQ. The CDR3 loop reads CASSLGGASGHTDTQYF. Written as DNA, the CDR3 is TGCGCCAGCAGCCTAGGGGGGGCTAGCGGACACACAGATACGCAGTATTTT. The full variable domain, its missing parts supplied by reference TRBV5-1 and TRBJ2-3, is KAGVTQTPRYLIKTRGQQVTLSCSPISGHRSVSWYQQTPGQGLQFLFEYFSETQRNKGNFPGRFSGRQFSNSRSEMNVSTLELGDSALYLCASSLGGASGHTDTQYFGPGTRLTVL.

The chain recombines TRBV19 with TRBJ2-7; unclear D gene. The CDR3 length is 15 residues. Germline CDR1 is LNHDA and CDR2 is SQIVND (reference sequence). Trimming shortened V by 8 bases and J by 5 bases, and 22 bases separated the two germline ends. CDR3 in amino acids: CASGTSGTNIDEQYF. The CDR3 DNA follows: TGTGCCAGTGGAACGTCGGGTACCAACATAGACGAGCAGTACTTC.

The rearrangement links TRBV7-9 to TRBJ2-5; TRBD1 matches 7 bases. With V trimmed by 5 bases and J by 2 bases, 5 bases remained unmatched. In germline, CDR1 is SEHNR, CDR2 FQNEAQ (reference sequence). This CDR3 is 14 amino acids long. CDR3 amino acids: CASSQQGWQETQYF. CDR3 bases: TGTGCCAGCAGCCAACAGGGGTGGCAAGAGACCCAGTACTTC.

The chain's CDR3 is CASSQDTFRTDTEAFF. The CDR3 nucleotides are TGCGCCAGCAGCCAAGACACCTTCCGGACAGATACTGAAGCTTTCTTT. The rearrangement joins TRBV4-1 to TRBJ1-1; possibly TRBD1 for D (6 bases). The V end was cut by 0 bases, the J end by 5 bases, with 16 bases between. This CDR3 comprises 16 residues. CDR1 MGHRA and CDR2 YSYEKL come from the germline V gene.

The gene calls are TRBV6-6 and TRBJ2-1; maybe TRBD2 (6 bases). The germline V gene encodes CDR1 MNHNY and CDR2 SVGAGI (reference sequence). Trimming shortened V by 2 bases and J by 8 bases, and 19 bases separated the two germline ends. This CDR3 region has 16 residues. CDR3: CASSYARSGVNDEQFF. The DNA of the CDR3 is TGTGCCAGCAGTTACGCGAGGTCGGGAGTTAACGATGAGCAGTTCTTC.

This chain's CDR3 is CASSLSESYEQYF. The CDR3 DNA sequence: TGTGCCAGCAGTTTATCGGAGTCCTACGAGCAGTACTTC. The chain joins TRBV27 to TRBJ2-7; D unresolved. The CDR3 extends over 13 amino acids. V was trimmed by 0 bases and J by 1 base, leaving 4 bases between them. Germline CDR1 is MNHEY and CDR2 is SMNVEV (reference sequence).

The chain combines TRBV30 with TRBJ1-1; 10 positions agree with TRBD1. With 3 bases clipped from V and 5 bases from J, the junction kept 3 bases outside the gene matches. The CDR3 spans 13 residues. Germline V lookup: CDR1 GTSNPN, CDR2 SVGIG (reference sequence). DNA for the CDR3: TGTGCCTGGAGGGGACAGGGGTCTACTGAAGCTTTCTTT. Protein sequence: CAWRGQGSTEAFF.

The chain links TRBV9 to TRBJ2-1, with TRBD2 as a possible D gene (6 bases). Per the germline V gene, CDR1 is SGDLS and CDR2 is YYNGEE. This CDR3 has 16 residues. V lost 4 bases to trimming and J lost 0 bases, with 14 bases between them. CDR3 nucleotides: TGTGCCAGCAGCCCCACGGGACTGAACTCCTACAATGAGCAGTTCTTC. It specifies CASSPTGLNSYNEQFF. The full variable domain, completed using reference TRBV9 and TRBJ2-1, is DSGVTQTPKHLITATGQRVTLRCSPRSGDLSVYWYQQSLDQGLQFLIQYYNGEERAKGNILERFSAQQFPDLHSELNLSSLELGDSALYFCASSPTGLNSYNEQFFGPGTRLTVL.

This chain links TRBV30 with TRBJ2-1; D is ambiguous. Trimming pared 4 bases from V and 6 bases from J, leaving 13 bases between. Germline assignment: CDR1 GTSNPN and CDR2 SVGIG (reference sequence). CDR3 size: 13 residues. CDR3 bases: TGTGCCTGGACCGAGAGGTTCAGCAATGAGCAGTTCTTC. It yields the protein CAWTERFSNEQFF.

The J gene is TRBJ2-4, the V gene TRBV18; 9 bases fit TRBD1. From germline, CDR1 is KGHSH and CDR2 LQKENI. J was trimmed by 2 bases and V by 4 bases; bases with no gene match: 6. This CDR3 has 16 residues. CDR3 coding DNA: TGTGCCAGCTCACTAGGGACAGGGATCACCAAAAACATTCAGTACTTC. Translated, it gives CASSLGTGITKNIQYF.

CDR3 in DNA: TGTGCCAGCAGCTTAGGAGGTGACTCCTACAATGAGCAGTTCTTC. Its protein product is CASSLGGDSYNEQFF. The rearrangement links TRBV11-3 to TRBJ2-1; unclear D gene. V was pared by 1 base and J by 0 bases, with 7 bases between. The germline CDR1 and CDR2 sequences are SGHNT and YENEEA. The CDR3 contains 15 residues.

This chain joins TRBV6-1 and TRBJ2-3; tentative D call: TRBD2 (5 bases). Germline V gene lookup returns CDR1 MNHNS and CDR2 SASEGT. The ends were cut back, 3 bases at V and 2 bases at J, with 9 bases in the middle. CDR3 size: 14 residues. The CDR3 here is CASSEPGNTDTQYF. The CDR3 nucleotides read TGTGCCAGCAGTGAGCCCGGGAACACAGATACGCAGTATTTT.